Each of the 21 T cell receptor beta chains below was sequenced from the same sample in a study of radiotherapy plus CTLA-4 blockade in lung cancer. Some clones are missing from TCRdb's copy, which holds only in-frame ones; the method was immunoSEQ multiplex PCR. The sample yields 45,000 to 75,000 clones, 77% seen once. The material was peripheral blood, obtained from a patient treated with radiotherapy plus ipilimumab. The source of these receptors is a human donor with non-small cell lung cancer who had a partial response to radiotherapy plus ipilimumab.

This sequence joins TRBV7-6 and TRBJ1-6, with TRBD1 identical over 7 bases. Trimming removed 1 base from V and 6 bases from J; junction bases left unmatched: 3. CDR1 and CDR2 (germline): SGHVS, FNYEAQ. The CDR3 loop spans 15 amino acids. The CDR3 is CASSLEQGGNSPLHF. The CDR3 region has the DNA TGTGCCAGCAGCTTAGAGCAGGGGGGTAATTCACCCCTCCACTTT.

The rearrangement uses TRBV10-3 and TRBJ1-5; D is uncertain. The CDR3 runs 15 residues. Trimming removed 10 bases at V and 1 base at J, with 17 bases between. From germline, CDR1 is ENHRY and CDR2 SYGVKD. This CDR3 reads CATLEAGPSNQPQHF. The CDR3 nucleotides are TGTGCCACCTTGGAGGCCGGACCAAGCAATCAGCCCCAGCATTTT.

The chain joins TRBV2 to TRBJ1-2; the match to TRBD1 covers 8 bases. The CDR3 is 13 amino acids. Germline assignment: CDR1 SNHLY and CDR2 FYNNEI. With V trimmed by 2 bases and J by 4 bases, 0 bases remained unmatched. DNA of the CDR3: TGTGCCAGCAGTGAAACAGGGGGCTATGGCTACACCTTC. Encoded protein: CASSETGGYGYTF.

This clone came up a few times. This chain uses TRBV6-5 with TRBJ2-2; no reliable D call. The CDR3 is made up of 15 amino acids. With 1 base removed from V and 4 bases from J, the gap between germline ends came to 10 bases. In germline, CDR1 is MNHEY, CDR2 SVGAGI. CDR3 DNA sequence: TGTGCCAGCAGTTACTTGTTTCCGGGCACCGGGGAGCTGTTTTTT. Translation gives CASSYLFPGTGELFF.

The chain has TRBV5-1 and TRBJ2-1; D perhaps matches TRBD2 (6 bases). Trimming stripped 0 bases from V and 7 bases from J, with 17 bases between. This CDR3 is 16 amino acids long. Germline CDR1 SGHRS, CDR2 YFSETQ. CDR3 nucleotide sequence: TGCGCCAGCAGCTTGGTAGGTAGCGGAAGCCCTAATGAGCAGTTCTTC. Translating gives CASSLVGSGSPNEQFF.

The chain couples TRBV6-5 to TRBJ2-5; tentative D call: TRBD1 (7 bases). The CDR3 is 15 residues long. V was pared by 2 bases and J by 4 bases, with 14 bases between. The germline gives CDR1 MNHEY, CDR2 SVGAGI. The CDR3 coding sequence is TGTGCCAGCAGTTACGCCAGGGGGGACACAGAGACCCAGTACTTC. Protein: CASSYARGDTETQYF.

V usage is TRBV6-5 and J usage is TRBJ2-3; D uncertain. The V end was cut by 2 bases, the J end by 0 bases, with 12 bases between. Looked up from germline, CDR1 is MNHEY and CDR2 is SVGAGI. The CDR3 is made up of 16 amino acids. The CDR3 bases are TGTGCCAGCAGTTACGTTAGATTCTCTAGCACAGATACGCAGTATTTT. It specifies CASSYVRFSSTDTQYF.

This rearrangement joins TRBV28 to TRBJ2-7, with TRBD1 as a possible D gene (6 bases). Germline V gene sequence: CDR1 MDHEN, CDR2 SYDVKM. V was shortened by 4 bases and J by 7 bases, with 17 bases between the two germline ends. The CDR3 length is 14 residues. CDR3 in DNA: TGTGCCAGCAGTTACGGACAGCCACTATCGGAGCAGTACTTC. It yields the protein CASSYGQPLSEQYF.

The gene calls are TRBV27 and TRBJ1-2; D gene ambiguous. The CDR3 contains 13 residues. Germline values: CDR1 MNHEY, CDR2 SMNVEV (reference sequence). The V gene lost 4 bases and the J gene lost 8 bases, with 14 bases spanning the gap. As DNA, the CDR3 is TGTGCCAGCAGTTCCGTGGAGGGAAAGGGCTACACCTTC. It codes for CASSSVEGKGYTF.

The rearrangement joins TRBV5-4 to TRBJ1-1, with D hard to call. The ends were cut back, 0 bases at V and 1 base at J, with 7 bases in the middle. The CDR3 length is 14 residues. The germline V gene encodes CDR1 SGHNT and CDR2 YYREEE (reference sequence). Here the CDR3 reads CASSLAQSNTEAFF. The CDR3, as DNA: TGTGCCAGCAGCTTGGCTCAGTCGAACACTGAAGCTTTCTTT.

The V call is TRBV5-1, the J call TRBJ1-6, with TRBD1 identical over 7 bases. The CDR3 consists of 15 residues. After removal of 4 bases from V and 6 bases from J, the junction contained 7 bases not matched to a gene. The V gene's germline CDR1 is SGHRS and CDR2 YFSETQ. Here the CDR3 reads CASSPTGMGNSPLHF. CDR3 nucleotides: TGCGCCAGCAGCCCGACAGGGATGGGTAATTCACCCCTCCACTTT.

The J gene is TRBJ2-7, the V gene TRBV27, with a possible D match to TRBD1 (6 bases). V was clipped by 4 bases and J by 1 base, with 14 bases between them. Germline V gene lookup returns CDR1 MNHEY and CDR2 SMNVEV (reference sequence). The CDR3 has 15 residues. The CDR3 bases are TGTGCCAGCAGTTCCCCGGGGACAAATTCCTACGAGCAGTACTTC. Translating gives CASSSPGTNSYEQYF.

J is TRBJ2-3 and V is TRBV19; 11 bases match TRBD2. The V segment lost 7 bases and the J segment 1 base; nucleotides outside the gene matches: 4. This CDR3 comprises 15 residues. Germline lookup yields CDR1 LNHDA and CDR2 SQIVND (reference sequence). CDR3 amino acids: CASKLTSGGTDTQYF. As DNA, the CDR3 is TGTGCCAGTAAGCTGACTAGCGGGGGCACAGATACGCAGTATTTT. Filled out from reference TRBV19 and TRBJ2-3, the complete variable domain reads DGGITQSPKYLFRKEGQNVTLSCEQNLNHDAMYWYRQDPGQGLRLIYYSQIVNDFQKGDIAEGYSVSREKKESFPLTVTSAQKNPTAFYLCASKLTSGGTDTQYFGPGTRLTVL.

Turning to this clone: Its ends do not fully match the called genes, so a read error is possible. CDR3 in amino acids: CASSSLYDRAF. The CDR3 nucleotides are TGTGCCAGCAGCTCTCTATACGACAGGGCTTTT. The V gene is TRBV7-2, the J gene TRBJ1-1; 7 positions match TRBD1. From germline, CDR1 is SGHTA and CDR2 FQGNSA. This CDR3 region has 11 residues.

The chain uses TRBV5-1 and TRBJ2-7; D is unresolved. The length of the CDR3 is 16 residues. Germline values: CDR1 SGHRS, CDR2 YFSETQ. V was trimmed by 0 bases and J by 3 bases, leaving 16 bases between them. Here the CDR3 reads CASSLDPGDAGYEQYF. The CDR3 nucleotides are TGCGCCAGCAGCTTGGATCCAGGCGATGCCGGCTACGAGCAGTACTTC.

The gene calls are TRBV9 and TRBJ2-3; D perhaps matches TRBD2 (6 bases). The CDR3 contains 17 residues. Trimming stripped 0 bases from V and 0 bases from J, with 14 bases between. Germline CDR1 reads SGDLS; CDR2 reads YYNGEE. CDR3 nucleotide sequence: TGTGCCAGCAGCGTAGTCCCTTCGGCGGGGAGCACAGATACGCAGTATTTT. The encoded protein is CASSVVPSAGSTDTQYF.

Here the CDR3 DNA reads TGTGCCAGCAGGCCCGGGACAGGGGGACTCTATGGCTACACCTTC. Its protein is CASRPGTGGLYGYTF. The chain combines TRBV6-1 with TRBJ1-2; 11 positions match TRBD1. The CDR3 is 15 residues long. The V segment lost 6 bases and the J segment 4 bases; nucleotides outside the gene matches: 7. Germline V gene sequence: CDR1 MNHNS, CDR2 SASEGT.

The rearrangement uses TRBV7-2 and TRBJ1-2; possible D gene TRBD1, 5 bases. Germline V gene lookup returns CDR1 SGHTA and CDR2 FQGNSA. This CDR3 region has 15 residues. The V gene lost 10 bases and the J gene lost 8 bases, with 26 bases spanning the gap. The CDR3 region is CATLRGGAQRGGYTF. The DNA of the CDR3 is TGTGCCACCCTGAGAGGAGGGGCCCAGAGGGGAGGCTACACCTTC.

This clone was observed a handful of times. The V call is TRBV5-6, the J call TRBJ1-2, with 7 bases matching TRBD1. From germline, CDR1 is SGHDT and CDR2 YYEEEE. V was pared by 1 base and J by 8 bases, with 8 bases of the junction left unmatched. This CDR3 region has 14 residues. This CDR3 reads CASSLRQGVRGYTF. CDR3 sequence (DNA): TGTGCCAGCAGCTTGCGCCAGGGGGTTCGGGGCTACACCTTC.

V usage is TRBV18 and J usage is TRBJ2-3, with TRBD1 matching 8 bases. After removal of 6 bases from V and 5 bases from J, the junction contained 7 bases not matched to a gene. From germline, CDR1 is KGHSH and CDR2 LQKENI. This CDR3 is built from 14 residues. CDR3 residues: CASSVTGGGDTQYF. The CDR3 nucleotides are TGTGCCAGCTCCGTAACAGGGGGAGGAGATACGCAGTATTTT.

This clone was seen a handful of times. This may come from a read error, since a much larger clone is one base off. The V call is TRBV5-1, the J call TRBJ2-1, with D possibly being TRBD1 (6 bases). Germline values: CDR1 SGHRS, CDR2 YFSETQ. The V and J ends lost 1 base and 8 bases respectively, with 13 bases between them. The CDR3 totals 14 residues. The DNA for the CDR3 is TGCGCCAGCAGCTTGACGACACAGGGCCATGAGCAGTTCTTC. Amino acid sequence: CASSLTTQGHEQFF.